The 30 T cell receptor beta chains in this list originate from one sample, sequenced in a study of T-cell reconstitution after alpha-beta-depleted transplantation in children. Preparation of the TCRbeta library involved a method that used unique molecular identifiers. TCRdb processed the PCR reads anew with MiXCR; each CDR3 protein has one entry. The repertoire holds 100,000 to 120,000 distinct CDR3 sequences, with 10% as singletons. This specimen consisted of PBMCs from the stem cell graft donor, obtained from the stem cell graft. The receptors shown here come from a human donor who donated a stem cell graft to a child with acute lymphoblastic leukemia.

Ten or more counts support this clonotype. The chain has TRBV5-1 and TRBJ2-3, with 8 bases identical to TRBD2. The CDR3 length is 15 residues. CDR1 SGHRS and CDR2 YFSETQ come from the germline V gene. V shed 0 bases, J shed 4 bases, and the junction held 4 bases outside the gene matches. The CDR3 coding sequence is TGCGCCAGCAGCTTGGAACCAGCGGGAGCAGATACGCAGTATTTT. Translated: CASSLEPAGADTQYF.

The sample holds many counts of this clonotype. The gene calls are TRBV28 and TRBJ2-3, with TRBD1 identical over 8 bases. The germline CDR1 and CDR2 sequences are MDHEN and SYDVKM. The V segment lost 8 bases and the J segment 2 bases; nucleotides outside the gene matches: 12. CDR3 length: 16 amino acids. CDR3 region: CASDQGADSLTDTQYF. DNA of the CDR3: TGTGCCAGCGATCAGGGGGCGGATTCCCTCACAGATACGCAGTATTTT.

This clonotype was seen repeatedly, ten times or more. V usage is TRBV20-1 and J usage is TRBJ2-1; 10 nucleotides agree with TRBD2. Germline loops: CDR1 DFQATT, CDR2 SNEGSKA (reference sequence). CDR3 length: 16 residues. V shed 2 bases, J shed 3 bases, and the junction held 7 bases outside the gene matches. In DNA, the CDR3 is TGCAGTGCTAGACCCTACCTAGCGGGAGACTACAATGAGCAGTTCTTC. Protein sequence: CSARPYLAGDYNEQFF.

This clonotype was picked up many times. V and J are TRBV2 and TRBJ1-3, with a weak D call TRBD1 (5 bases). Germline V CDR1 and CDR2: SNHLY, FYNNEI. V was trimmed by 6 bases and J by 3 bases, leaving 9 bases between them. The CDR3 length is 13 residues. The CDR3 region is CASRRDGGNTIYF. In DNA form, the CDR3 reads TGTGCCAGCAGGAGGGACGGTGGAAACACCATATATTTT.

This clonotype was counted many times. The chain carries TRBV12-3 or TRBV12-4 and TRBJ2-1, with TRBD2 matching over 14 bases. The CDR3 consists of 16 residues. The V segment lost 5 bases and the J segment 7 bases; nucleotides outside the gene matches: 7. CDR3 coding DNA: TGTGCCAGCAGTCCGCCGGGACTAGCGGGGGCAAATGAGCAGTTCTTC. Translation gives CASSPPGLAGANEQFF.

This clonotype showed up many times. CDR3 nucleotide sequence: TGTGCCAGCAGCTTAAACGCCGAGCAGTACTTC. It yields the protein CASSLNAEQYF. The chain combines TRBV7-9 with TRBJ2-7; D call uncertain. The germline V and J ends were trimmed by 2 bases and 6 bases, with 5 bases remaining between them. The CDR3 consists of 11 residues. Germline V gene lookup returns CDR1 SEHNR and CDR2 FQNEAQ (reference sequence).

This clonotype was observed many times. The germline gene is not matched at one end of the junction; a read error may be the cause. The V gene is TRBV4-1, the J gene TRBJ1-1; TRBD1 might be the D (5 bases). This CDR3 region has 15 residues. Germline V lookup: CDR1 MGHRA, CDR2 YSYEKL. The CDR3 sequence is CASSPGARVNTEAFF. CDR3 nucleotides: TGCGCCAGCAGCCCCGGGGCCAGGGTGAATACTGAAGCTTTCTTT.

This clonotype was observed many times. This sequence joins TRBV20-1 and TRBJ2-3; 11 nucleotides match TRBD2. In germline, CDR1 is DFQATT, CDR2 SNEGSKA (reference sequence). CDR3 length: 15 residues. The V segment lost 4 bases and the J segment 4 bases; nucleotides outside the gene matches: 7. CDR3 DNA: TGCAGTGCTACGTCGGCTAGCGGGAGGCCAGATACGCAGTATTTT. This encodes CSATSASGRPDTQYF.

This clonotype was detected many times. The V call is TRBV7-9, the J call TRBJ2-5; 10 nucleotides line up with TRBD2. In germline, CDR1 is SEHNR, CDR2 FQNEAQ (reference sequence). The V segment lost 0 bases and the J segment 2 bases; nucleotides outside the gene matches: 6. The CDR3 extends over 17 amino acids. CDR3 loop: CASSLAGGTSDQETQYF. The CDR3 DNA is TGTGCCAGCAGCTTAGCGGGTGGGACTAGCGATCAAGAGACCCAGTACTTC.

This clonotype has at least ten counts. This chain joins TRBV7-2 and TRBJ2-3, with 7 bases matching TRBD2. The J segment lost 1 base and the V segment lost 0 bases, leaving 4 bases of the junction unmatched. There are 16 residues in the CDR3. Germline V gene data show CDR1 as SGHTA and CDR2 as FQGNSA. Here the CDR3 reads CASSLALAARTDTQYF. CDR3 in DNA: TGTGCCAGCAGCTTAGCTCTAGCGGCCCGCACAGATACGCAGTATTTT. Full variable domain (outside the CDR3, taken from reference TRBV7-2 and TRBJ2-3): GAGVSQSPSNKVTEKGKDVELRCDPISGHTALYWYRQSLGQGLEFLIYFQGNSAPDKSGLPSDRFSAERTGGSVSTLTIQRTQQEDSAVYLCASSLALAARTDTQYFGPGTRLTVL.

The chain uses TRBV19 and TRBJ2-1; 10 bases line up with TRBD1. This CDR3 comprises 14 residues. V lost 9 bases, J lost 9 bases, and 11 bases stayed unmatched. Germline V gene lookup returns CDR1 LNHDA and CDR2 SQIVND (reference sequence). The CDR3 nucleotides are TGTGCCAGCAAAATAGGACAGGGGGTTGGTGAGCAGTTCTTC. Encoded protein: CASKIGQGVGEQFF.

At least ten counts were recorded for this clonotype. The genes are TRBV7-8 and TRBJ2-2, with a possible D match to TRBD2 (5 bases). The CDR3 covers 15 residues. Looked up from germline, CDR1 is SGHVS and CDR2 is FQNEAQ. V was trimmed by 2 bases and J by 5 bases, leaving 12 bases between them. CDR3 bases: TGTGCCAGCAGCTTAAACCCCAGGACTACCGGGGAGCTGTTTTTT. This codes for CASSLNPRTTGELFF.

This clonotype was recorded at least ten times. The DNA of the CDR3 is TGCAGCGTTGAATTCGGGGGGAGGTACGAGCAGTACTTC. Translated: CSVEFGGRYEQYF. The chain is built from TRBV29-1 and TRBJ2-7, with 7 bases identical to TRBD2. CDR3 length: 13 amino acids. V lost 2 bases to trimming and J lost 4 bases; unmatched junction nucleotides: 5. Per germline, CDR1 SQVTM and CDR2 ANQGSEA.

There are many counts of this clonotype. The CDR3 loop reads CSVAGGMETQYF. The CDR3 DNA follows: TGCAGCGTTGCAGGCGGGATGGAGACCCAGTACTTC. V gene TRBV29-1 combines with J gene TRBJ2-5, with D perhaps TRBD2 (6 bases). Germline assignment: CDR1 SQVTM and CDR2 ANQGSEA. The CDR3 runs 12 residues. The V gene lost 4 bases and the J gene lost 5 bases, with 11 bases spanning the gap.

This clonotype has ten or more counts. The genes are TRBV29-1 and TRBJ2-2; the match to TRBD1 covers 11 bases. Germline trimming cut 6 bases from V and 5 bases from J; bases unmatched to any gene: 8. This CDR3 is built from 15 residues. Germline V gene lookup returns CDR1 SQVTM and CDR2 ANQGSEA. CDR3 region: CSVGQGARQTGELFF. The CDR3 nucleotides are TGCAGCGTCGGACAGGGGGCGCGTCAAACCGGGGAGCTGTTTTTT.

This clonotype showed up many times. V is TRBV18 and J is TRBJ2-7; the D is unclear. Trimming took 0 bases from V and 5 from J, leaving 8 bases between them. The CDR3 is 13 residues long. Germline V gene data show CDR1 as KGHSH and CDR2 as LQKENI. CDR3: CASSPPGGNEQYF. The CDR3 nucleotides are TGTGCCAGCTCACCACCCGGCGGTAACGAGCAGTACTTC.

This clonotype was counted at least ten times. The V gene is TRBV20-1, the J gene TRBJ1-4; 7 nucleotides align to TRBD1. Per germline, CDR1 DFQATT and CDR2 SNEGSKA (reference sequence). V shed 5 bases, J shed 0 bases, and the junction held 3 bases outside the gene matches. The CDR3 is 14 amino acids. CDR3 sequence reads: CSAWDSATNEKLFF. The CDR3 DNA reads as TGCAGTGCTTGGGACAGCGCAACTAATGAAAAACTGTTTTTT.

This clonotype showed up many times. The chain recombines TRBV5-5 with TRBJ1-4, with D possibly TRBD1 on 5 matching bases. Germline V gives CDR1 SGHKS, CDR2 YYEKEE (reference sequence). V lost 0 bases, J lost 4 bases, and 10 bases lay in between. CDR3 length equals 15 residues. DNA of the CDR3: TGTGCCAGCAGCTTGGCGGGACGGCTTAATGAAAAACTGTTTTTT. Its translation: CASSLAGRLNEKLFF.

Comment on this clonotype: A clone one base away is much larger, so this may be a read error. The chain uses TRBV20-1 and TRBJ2-4; the D gene is possibly TRBD1 (6 bases). CDR1 is DFQATT, CDR2 SNEGSKA, per germline (reference sequence). The CDR3 spans 14 residues. In DNA form, the CDR3 reads TGCAGTGCTAGCACAGGGTTAGGCAAAAACAGTCAGTACTTC. This sequence encodes CSASTGLGKNSQYF.

This clonotype was detected many times. The V and J genes are TRBV27 and TRBJ2-5, with 8 bases matching TRBD1. There are 14 residues in the CDR3. V gave up 5 bases and J gave up 5 bases; unmatched junction bases: 7. Per the germline V gene, CDR1 is MNHEY and CDR2 is SMNVEV (reference sequence). The CDR3 DNA follows: TGTGCCAGCAGTATAGACAGGGGCGGTGAGACCCAGTACTTC. It yields the protein CASSIDRGGETQYF.

This clonotype was counted many times. V and J are TRBV7-2 and TRBJ2-6; maybe TRBD1 (6 bases). From germline, CDR1 is SGHTA and CDR2 FQGNSA. V was trimmed by 1 base and J by 5 bases, leaving 12 bases between them. The CDR3 has 16 amino acids. CDR3 sequence (DNA): TGTGCCAGCAGCTTAGGGAACAGGGTATGGGCCAACGTCCTGACTTTC. This translates into CASSLGNRVWANVLTF.

This clonotype has at least ten counts. The chain recombines TRBV7-2 with TRBJ2-1; 16 nucleotides match TRBD2. The germline V gene has CDR1 SGHTA and CDR2 FQGNSA. Germline trimming cut 0 bases from V and 0 bases from J; bases unmatched to any gene: 5. CDR3 length: 20 residues. The CDR3 region is CASSLARGLAGGPSYNEQFF. The CDR3 bases are TGTGCCAGCAGCTTAGCAAGGGGACTAGCGGGAGGGCCCTCCTACAATGAGCAGTTCTTC. Based on the CDR3 plus reference TRBV7-2 and TRBJ2-1, the full variable domain is GAGVSQSPSNKVTEKGKDVELRCDPISGHTALYWYRQSLGQGLEFLIYFQGNSAPDKSGLPSDRFSAERTGGSVSTLTIQRTQQEDSAVYLCASSLARGLAGGPSYNEQFFGPGTRLTVL.

This clonotype was seen ten or more times. The chain employs TRBV20-1 and TRBJ2-5; 10 nucleotides align to TRBD2. Germline CDR1 DFQATT, CDR2 SNEGSKA (reference sequence). There are 14 residues in the CDR3. Trimming at V came to 3 bases and at J to 4 bases, leaving 5 bases not matched to a gene. CDR3 in DNA: TGCAGTGCTAGGGAGCGGGAGGGATTAGAGACCCAGTACTTC. It specifies CSAREREGLETQYF.

In its sample, this clonotype was seen many times. V is TRBV6-1 and J is TRBJ1-1; D might be TRBD1 (5 bases). The CDR3 consists of 13 residues. V was cut by 11 bases and J by 0 bases, with 13 bases left in between. CDR1 is MNHNS and CDR2 is SASEGT in the germline V gene. CDR3 coding DNA: TGTGCCTCCCACCGGACATTGAACACTGAAGCTTTCTTT. Translation gives CASHRTLNTEAFF.

This clonotype was recorded at least ten times. The chain recombines TRBV29-1 with TRBJ2-7; D is undetermined. CDR3 length equals 11 residues. The germline gives CDR1 SQVTM, CDR2 ANQGSEA. V dropped 4 bases and J dropped 2 bases, with 6 bases sitting between them. In DNA form, the CDR3 reads TGCAGCGTTGTGATTGCCTACGAGCAGTACTTC. As protein: CSVVIAYEQYF.

This clonotype was recorded at least ten times. This sequence joins TRBV7-9 and TRBJ2-1; no clear D gene. V lost 1 base and J lost 2, with 9 bases in between. This CDR3 spans 15 amino acids. From germline, CDR1 is SEHNR and CDR2 FQNEAQ (reference sequence). The CDR3 DNA follows: TGTGCCAGCAGCTTAGTTTCTAGAGCCTACAATGAGCAGTTCTTC. It specifies CASSLVSRAYNEQFF.

The rearrangement uses TRBV28 and TRBJ2-3, with D tentatively TRBD1 or TRBD2 (7 bases each). Germline CDR1 reads MDHEN; CDR2 reads SYDVKM. This CDR3 is 13 amino acids long. V dropped 6 bases and J dropped 10 bases, with 17 bases sitting between them. The CDR3 is CASRAGGGAAQYF. CDR3 nucleotide sequence: TGTGCCAGCAGGGCAGGGGGGGGAGCTGCGCAGTATTTT.

In its sample, this clonotype was seen many times. The chain couples TRBV5-1 to TRBJ2-3; TRBD1 matches at 7 bases. Germline lookup yields CDR1 SGHRS and CDR2 YFSETQ. V gave up 0 bases and J gave up 2 bases; unmatched junction bases: 12. This CDR3 comprises 18 residues. In nucleotides, the CDR3 is TGCGCCAGCAGCTTGGAACCAAGACAGGGTTTCCTCACAGATACGCAGTATTTT. Amino acid sequence: CASSLEPRQGFLTDTQYF. Together with reference TRBV5-1 and TRBJ2-3, the CDR3 gives the full variable domain: KAGVTQTPRYLIKTRGQQVTLSCSPISGHRSVSWYQQTPGQGLQFLFEYFSETQRNKGNFPGRFSGRQFSNSRSEMNVSTLELGDSALYLCASSLEPRQGFLTDTQYFGPGTRLTVL.

This clonotype was picked up many times. V usage is TRBV12-3 or TRBV12-4 and J usage is TRBJ2-2; 12 nucleotides agree with TRBD2. The CDR3 has 16 amino acids. The trim removed 4 bases at V and 8 bases at J, leaving 8 bases unmatched. Here the CDR3 DNA reads TGTGCCAGCAGTTCTAGCGGGAGGGAAGAAGAGGGGGAGCTGTTTTTT. Translated, it gives CASSSSGREEEGELFF.

This clonotype was counted many times. This sequence joins TRBV20-1 and TRBJ1-3; no clear D. The CDR3 runs to 10 residues. The V gene lost 7 bases and the J gene lost 3 bases, with 4 bases spanning the gap. Germline V gene lookup returns CDR1 DFQATT and CDR2 SNEGSKA (reference sequence). The CDR3 sequence: CSVLGNTIYF. CDR3 bases: TGCAGTGTACTTGGAAACACCATATATTTT.